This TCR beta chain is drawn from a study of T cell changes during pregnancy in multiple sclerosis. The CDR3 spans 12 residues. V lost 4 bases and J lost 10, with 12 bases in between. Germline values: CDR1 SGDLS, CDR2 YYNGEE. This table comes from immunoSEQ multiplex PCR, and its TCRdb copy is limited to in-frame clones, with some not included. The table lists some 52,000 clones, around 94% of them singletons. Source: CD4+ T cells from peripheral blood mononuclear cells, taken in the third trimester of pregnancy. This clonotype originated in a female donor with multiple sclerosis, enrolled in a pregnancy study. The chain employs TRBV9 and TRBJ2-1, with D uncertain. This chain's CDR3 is CASSFRPEEQFF. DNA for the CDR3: TGTGCCAGCAGCTTTCGACCGGAGGAGCAGTTCTTC. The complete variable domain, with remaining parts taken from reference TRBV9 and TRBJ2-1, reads DSGVTQTPKHLITATGQRVTLRCSPRSGDLSVYWYQQSLDQGLQFLIQYYNGEERAKGNILERFSAQQFPDLHSELNLSSLELGDSALYFCASSFRPEEQFFGPGTRLTVL.